Included here is one T cell receptor beta chain sequence, with context. The table lists this clonotype with a few counts. The antigen it binds to is not known. It has no much larger one-base neighbor in the sample; base qualities were not kept. This sample stems from a study of HIV-infected patients and healthy controls (dated by TCRdb to 2013 to 2016). The library was made by 5' RACE. Sequenced on an Illumina MiSeq. TCRdb reworked the public reads: Q25 trimming with fastp, MiXCR clone assembly, productive beta chains retained. For every CDR3 protein sequence, its rows merge into one entry that carries the most common genes and DNA. The sample profile shows about 67,000 distinct CDR3 sequences; about a sixth of them were found once. In total, the top ten clones hold 5.5% to 6% of the sample. The CDR3 runs 16 amino acids, cysteine and phenylalanine included. Here the CDR3 DNA is all that survives: 48 bases in frame from base 1. According to the germline V gene (reference sequence), CDR1 reads LNHNV and CDR2 reads YYDKDF. V gives up 2 bases and J gives up 4 bases, and the segment between their germline ends measures 14 bases.

The sample taken for sequencing was CD4+ T cells from blood. This chain is built from TRBV15 and TRBJ2-2; confidence is insufficient to name the D gene. This receptor was identified in a human donor in good health. The encoded CDR3 is CATSRQGPWGTGELFF. The nucleotide sequence is TGTGCCACCAGCAGACAAGGGCCATGGGGCACCGGGGAGCTGTTTTTT.